A selection of T cell receptor beta chains follows, all from one sample in a study of cytomegalovirus exposure and HLA in healthy donors. Profiling relied on immunoSEQ multiplex PCR, and the TCRdb table lists in-frame clones only, not all of them. This table holds 150,000 or so clones, 80% found once. Source material: PBMCs. Every receptor here comes from a man younger than 45 in good health and CMV-seropositive. CDR3s include the opening cysteine and the closing phenylalanine or tryptophan. Fields, in order: V gene, J gene, CDR3 length, D gene, clone size, CDR3 DNA, CDR3 protein. D genes are given only for firm matches. Size is omitted from some rows. Given values are once, few, many or a class for expanded clones.

v_call: TRBV19; j_call: TRBJ1-1; cdr3_length: 13; d_call: NA; clone_size: few; cdr3_nt: TGTGCCAGTACCGTCTCGTTGAACACTGAAGCTTTCTTT; cdr3_aa: CASTVSLNTEAFF
v_call: TRBV5-4; j_call: TRBJ2-1; cdr3_length: 19; d_call: TRBD2; clone_size: NA; cdr3_nt: TGTGCCAGCAGCGCGGACAGGGGCTTAGCGGGAGGGAACTACAATGAGCAGTTCTTC; cdr3_aa: CASSADRGLAGGNYNEQFF
v_call: TRBV29-1; j_call: TRBJ2-3; cdr3_length: 14; d_call: TRBD1; clone_size: NA; cdr3_nt: TGCAGCGGTAATGTGGACAGGGTCGGAAGTACGCAGTATTTT; cdr3_aa: CSGNVDRVGSTQYF
v_call: TRBV7-2; j_call: TRBJ2-4; cdr3_length: 13; d_call: NA; clone_size: few; cdr3_nt: TGTGCCAGCACCCTTTCGACTCTAAACATTCAGTACTTC; cdr3_aa: CASTLSTLNIQYF
v_call: TRBV25-1; j_call: TRBJ2-7; cdr3_length: 13; d_call: TRBD1; clone_size: few; cdr3_nt: TGTGCCAGCAGTGACGCTGGGGACAGCGAGCAGTACTTC; cdr3_aa: CASSDAGDSEQYF
v_call: TRBV5-4; j_call: TRBJ2-3; cdr3_length: 18; d_call: TRBD2; clone_size: once; cdr3_nt: TGTGCCAGCAGCCTCAGGTTGGTGGGCGGGAGAAGCACAGATACGCAGTATTTT; cdr3_aa: CASSLRLVGGRSTDTQYF
v_call: TRBV7-9; j_call: TRBJ1-1; cdr3_length: 14; d_call: NA; clone_size: NA; cdr3_nt: TGTTCCAGCAGCTTCGGGGGTACGAGGGCTGAAGCTTTCTTT; cdr3_aa: CSSSFGGTRAEAFF
v_call: TRBV2; j_call: TRBJ2-2; cdr3_length: 16; d_call: NA; clone_size: few; cdr3_nt: TGTGCCGGAACGCCTTGGGAGCCACCACGGAGCGGGGAGCTGTTTTTT; cdr3_aa: CAGTPWEPPRSGELFF
v_call: TRBV19; j_call: TRBJ1-1; cdr3_length: 13; d_call: NA; clone_size: NA; cdr3_nt: TGTGCCAGTACCACAGAAATGAACACTGAAGCTTTCTTT; cdr3_aa: CASTTEMNTEAFF
v_call: TRBV28; j_call: TRBJ1-2; cdr3_length: 12; d_call: NA; clone_size: NA; cdr3_nt: TGTGCCAGCAGACAGGGAGACTATGGCTACACCTTC; cdr3_aa: CASRQGDYGYTF
v_call: TRBV28; j_call: TRBJ1-1; cdr3_length: 13; d_call: TRBD1; clone_size: NA; cdr3_nt: TGTGCCAGCAGCCGACCGGGACAGCAAAAAGCTTTCTTT; cdr3_aa: CASSRPGQQKAFF
v_call: TRBV21-1; j_call: TRBJ2-3; cdr3_length: 17; d_call: NA; clone_size: NA; cdr3_nt: TGTGCCAGCAGCTCCCGCGGGACTAGCGGGAGCACAGATACGCAGTATTTT; cdr3_aa: CASSSRGTSGSTDTQYF
v_call: TRBV9; j_call: TRBJ1-1; cdr3_length: 16; d_call: TRBD1; clone_size: once; cdr3_nt: TGTGCCAGCAGCGTAAAGACAGGGGCGTTGAACACTGAAGCTTTCTTT; cdr3_aa: CASSVKTGALNTEAFF
v_call: TRBV20-1; j_call: TRBJ1-1; cdr3_length: 11; d_call: NA; clone_size: few; cdr3_nt: TGCAGTGCAAATCGACAGTTTGAAGCTTTCTTT; cdr3_aa: CSANRQFEAFF
v_call: TRBV5-5; j_call: TRBJ2-1; cdr3_length: 15; d_call: NA; clone_size: NA; cdr3_nt: TGTGCCAGCAGCGCCTCGGGGAGCTCCTACAATGAGCAGTTCTTC; cdr3_aa: CASSASGSSYNEQFF
v_call: TRBV6-5; j_call: TRBJ2-1; cdr3_length: 12; d_call: NA; clone_size: NA; cdr3_nt: TGTGCCACCAATACAGGTTACAATGAGCAGTTCTTC; cdr3_aa: CATNTGYNEQFF
v_call: TRBV4-2; j_call: TRBJ1-5; cdr3_length: 13; d_call: NA; clone_size: once; cdr3_nt: TGTGCCAGCAGCCAAGAGCGGTATCAGCCCCAGCATTTT; cdr3_aa: CASSQERYQPQHF
v_call: TRBV2; j_call: TRBJ1-5; cdr3_length: 12; d_call: NA; clone_size: NA; cdr3_nt: TGTGCCAGCTCGGGTGGAGATCAGCCCCAGCATTTT; cdr3_aa: CASSGGDQPQHF
v_call: TRBV6-6; j_call: TRBJ2-1; cdr3_length: 16; d_call: TRBD2; clone_size: NA; cdr3_nt: TGTGCCAGCAGTTCAAATAGCGGGAGGCTCTACAATGAGCAGTTCTTC; cdr3_aa: CASSSNSGRLYNEQFF
v_call: TRBV7-9; j_call: TRBJ1-2; cdr3_length: 17; d_call: TRBD1; clone_size: few; cdr3_nt: TGTGCCAGCACACCATCGGGACAGAGTAACACTAACTATGGCTACACCTTC; cdr3_aa: CASTPSGQSNTNYGYTF
v_call: TRBV25-1; j_call: TRBJ2-1; cdr3_length: 16; d_call: NA; clone_size: NA; cdr3_nt: TGTGCCAGCAGTCCCTGGTCTTGGGGGCAACACAATGAGCAGTTCTTC; cdr3_aa: CASSPWSWGQHNEQFF
v_call: TRBV5-6; j_call: TRBJ2-1; cdr3_length: 14; d_call: NA; clone_size: NA; cdr3_nt: TGTGCCAGCAGGTGGGGGCAGAATTACAATGAGCAGTTCTTC; cdr3_aa: CASRWGQNYNEQFF
v_call: TRBV19; j_call: TRBJ1-5; cdr3_length: 15; d_call: TRBD1; clone_size: NA; cdr3_nt: TGTGCCAGTAGTACCTGGACAGGGCAAAATCAGCCCCAGCATTTT; cdr3_aa: CASSTWTGQNQPQHF
v_call: TRBV7-2; j_call: TRBJ1-6; cdr3_length: 17; d_call: NA; clone_size: NA; cdr3_nt: TGTGCCAGCAGCTTAGAGCTTTTTTACTCCTATAATTCACCCCTCCACTTT; cdr3_aa: CASSLELFYSYNSPLHF
v_call: TRBV5-6; j_call: TRBJ1-2; cdr3_length: 14; d_call: NA; clone_size: NA; cdr3_nt: TGTGCCAGCAGCTTGGTCACAGGGAGTGGAGGCTACACCTTC; cdr3_aa: CASSLVTGSGGYTF
v_call: TRBV19; j_call: TRBJ2-5; cdr3_length: 15; d_call: TRBD1; clone_size: NA; cdr3_nt: TGTGCCAGTAGTATGGGACAGGGTTTAGGAGAGACCCAGTACTTC; cdr3_aa: CASSMGQGLGETQYF
v_call: TRBV11-3; j_call: TRBJ2-7; cdr3_length: 13; d_call: NA; clone_size: NA; cdr3_nt: TGTGCCAGCAGCTTGGCAGGGAACCACGAGCAGTACTTC; cdr3_aa: CASSLAGNHEQYF
v_call: TRBV4-2; j_call: TRBJ2-3; cdr3_length: 16; d_call: NA; clone_size: NA; cdr3_nt: TGTGCCAGCAGCCAAGATTGGCGGGGATACACAGATACGCAGTATTTT; cdr3_aa: CASSQDWRGYTDTQYF
v_call: TRBV6-5; j_call: TRBJ2-4; cdr3_length: 13; d_call: TRBD1; clone_size: NA; cdr3_nt: TGTGCCAGCAGGACAGGGTCCAAAAACATTCAGTACTTC; cdr3_aa: CASRTGSKNIQYF
v_call: TRBV5-6; j_call: TRBJ2-7; cdr3_length: 14; d_call: NA; clone_size: NA; cdr3_nt: TGTGCCAGCAGCGATCTTACAGGGAACTACGAGCAGTACTTC; cdr3_aa: CASSDLTGNYEQYF
v_call: TRBV27; j_call: TRBJ1-2; cdr3_length: 15; d_call: TRBD1; clone_size: NA; cdr3_nt: TGTGCCAGCAGTTATGCAGGGGGCTCTAACTATGGCTACACCTTC; cdr3_aa: CASSYAGGSNYGYTF
v_call: TRBV28; j_call: TRBJ2-1; cdr3_length: 15; d_call: NA; clone_size: NA; cdr3_nt: TGTGCCAGCAGTACCGGGACACCTACCTACAATGAGCAGTTCTTC; cdr3_aa: CASSTGTPTYNEQFF
v_call: TRBV27; j_call: TRBJ2-2; cdr3_length: 15; d_call: NA; clone_size: NA; cdr3_nt: TGTGCCAGCACCGGTCACGAAAGGAGCACCGGGGAGCTGTTTTTT; cdr3_aa: CASTGHERSTGELFF
v_call: TRBV9; j_call: TRBJ2-3; cdr3_length: 15; d_call: NA; clone_size: NA; cdr3_nt: TGTGCCAGCAGCAATTTTGGCGGGGACACAGATACGCAGTATTTT; cdr3_aa: CASSNFGGDTDTQYF
v_call: TRBV7-7; j_call: TRBJ1-1; cdr3_length: 13; d_call: NA; clone_size: NA; cdr3_nt: TGTGCTAGCAGCTTAAACGGTAACACTGAAGCTTTCTTT; cdr3_aa: CASSLNGNTEAFF
v_call: TRBV29-1; j_call: TRBJ2-7; cdr3_length: 13; d_call: NA; clone_size: NA; cdr3_nt: TGCAGCGTTGGCCGGGTAGGAGTGGGCGAGCAGTACTTC; cdr3_aa: CSVGRVGVGEQYF
v_call: TRBV5-1; j_call: TRBJ1-2; cdr3_length: 13; d_call: NA; clone_size: NA; cdr3_nt: TGCGCCTTACAGGGCCGGATATCTAATGGCTACACCTTC; cdr3_aa: CALQGRISNGYTF
v_call: TRBV9; j_call: TRBJ2-1; cdr3_length: 15; d_call: NA; clone_size: NA; cdr3_nt: TGTGCCAGCAGCCTATCGGGGGGGACAGGGAATGAGCAGTTCTTC; cdr3_aa: CASSLSGGTGNEQFF
v_call: TRBV27; j_call: TRBJ1-1; cdr3_length: 12; d_call: NA; clone_size: NA; cdr3_nt: TGTGCCAGCAGTTTGATAAGGGGTGAAGCTTTCTTT; cdr3_aa: CASSLIRGEAFF
v_call: TRBV28; j_call: TRBJ2-1; cdr3_length: 11; d_call: TRBD1; clone_size: NA; cdr3_nt: TGTGCCAGCCGGACAGGGAACGAGCAGTTCTTC; cdr3_aa: CASRTGNEQFF
v_call: TRBV15; j_call: TRBJ2-3; cdr3_length: 13; d_call: NA; clone_size: NA; cdr3_nt: TGTGCCACCAGCTGGAGTGTAAGAGATACGCAGTATTTT; cdr3_aa: CATSWSVRDTQYF
v_call: TRBV28; j_call: TRBJ2-7; cdr3_length: 14; d_call: TRBD2; clone_size: NA; cdr3_nt: TGTGCCAGCAGTCTGGGACTAGCCACCTACGAGCAGTACTTC; cdr3_aa: CASSLGLATYEQYF
v_call: TRBV5-1; j_call: TRBJ2-1; cdr3_length: 16; d_call: NA; clone_size: NA; cdr3_nt: TGCGCCAGCAGCTTGGTACGTCTAGAGGGTGTCGATGAGCAGTTCTTC; cdr3_aa: CASSLVRLEGVDEQFF
v_call: TRBV7-9; j_call: TRBJ2-5; cdr3_length: 14; d_call: TRBD2; clone_size: few; cdr3_nt: TGTGCCAGCGGGGCAGGCCGGGAGGAAGAGACCCAGTACTTC; cdr3_aa: CASGAGREEETQYF
v_call: TRBV5-1; j_call: TRBJ2-7; cdr3_length: 14; d_call: TRBD1; clone_size: NA; cdr3_nt: TGCGCCAGCAGCCCCCGGGACAGGGGGCTCGAGCAGTACTTC; cdr3_aa: CASSPRDRGLEQYF
v_call: TRBV19; j_call: TRBJ2-7; cdr3_length: 17; d_call: TRBD2; clone_size: NA; cdr3_nt: TGTGCCAGTAGCCCGCGGACTAGCGGGAAGGGGTCACACGAGCAGTACTTC; cdr3_aa: CASSPRTSGKGSHEQYF
v_call: TRBV2; j_call: TRBJ2-1; cdr3_length: 17; d_call: TRBD2; clone_size: NA; cdr3_nt: TGTGCCAGCAGTGAAGCCGAGCTTGGGAGGGTTAACCATGAGCAGTTCTTC; cdr3_aa: CASSEAELGRVNHEQFF
v_call: TRBV19; j_call: TRBJ1-1; cdr3_length: 16; d_call: NA; clone_size: NA; cdr3_nt: TGTGCCAGTAGTCAACTGGTTAGGAGCCTGAACACTGAAGCTTTCTTT; cdr3_aa: CASSQLVRSLNTEAFF